This TCR beta chain is from a study of spatial heterogeneity in lung cancer. The overall study: Untreated early-stage non-small cell lung cancer patients, fewer than 85 in total, were the donors. Sequencing consistently turned up more beta-chain sequences than alpha-chain sequences.

Comment on this clonotype: Its cognate antigen is unknown. The junction shows a germline mismatch at one end, possibly a read error.

On each TCR cDNA molecule, a unique molecular identifier was present. In TCRdb, the 5' RACE reads were re-called with MiXCR into one record per CDR3 protein. The sample consists of some 120,000 distinct CDR3 sequences, over 9% of them appearing once. This CDR3 has 17 residues. CDR1 and CDR2 from the germline V gene are MDHEN and SYDVKM. Overall study findings and caveats: Ubiquitous expanded tumor TCRs surfaced in blood more at resection than they did at follow-up.

As for time point: blood at routine non-recurrence follow-up after resection. Whole RNA was taken from tumor, nontumor lung or frozen PBMC; it was then sequenced unsorted. The genes are TRBV28 and TRBJ2-1; 10 bases map to TRBD2. This receptor was obtained from a male donor with early-stage non-small cell lung cancer. Here the sequenced sample was PBMCs, taken at follow-up. CDR3 region: CANSLRAGGPPSNEQFF. The CDR3 bases are TGTGCCAACAGTTTAAGAGCGGGGGGGCCTCCCAGCAATGAGCAGTTCTTC.